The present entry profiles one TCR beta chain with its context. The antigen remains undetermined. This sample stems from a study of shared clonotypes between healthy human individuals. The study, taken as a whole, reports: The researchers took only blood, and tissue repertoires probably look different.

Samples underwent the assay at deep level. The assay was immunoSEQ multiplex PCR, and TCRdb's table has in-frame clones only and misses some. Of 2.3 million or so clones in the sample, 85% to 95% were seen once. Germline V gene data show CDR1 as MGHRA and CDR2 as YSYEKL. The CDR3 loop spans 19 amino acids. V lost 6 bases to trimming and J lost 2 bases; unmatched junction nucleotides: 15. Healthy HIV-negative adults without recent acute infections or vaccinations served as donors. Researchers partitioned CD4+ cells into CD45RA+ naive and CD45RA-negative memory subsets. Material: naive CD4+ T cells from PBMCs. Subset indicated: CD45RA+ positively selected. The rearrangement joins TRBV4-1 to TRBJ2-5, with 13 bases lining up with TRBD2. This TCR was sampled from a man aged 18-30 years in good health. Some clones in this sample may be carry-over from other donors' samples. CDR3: CASSHLRTSGRGGQETQYF. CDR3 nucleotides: TGCGCCAGCAGTCACCTACGGACTAGCGGGAGAGGGGGGCAAGAGACCCAGTACTTC.